What follows describes a single TCR beta chain. Its antigen is undetermined. The CDR3 sequence is 15 residues long. Trimming shortened V by 2 bases and J by 3 bases, and 12 bases separated the two germline ends. Germline assignment: CDR1 SGHVS and CDR2 FQNEAQ. Under the authors' procedure: Filtering differed because ImmunoSEQ produced junction-only sequences that carried no quality scores. Data came from immunoSEQ multiplex PCR; TCRdb stores just in-frame clones and leaves some out. That table is the source of V, J and clone size, and D and trimming were worked out from the DNA. The top ten clones hold approximately 0.44% of a sample with approximately 1.5 million clones, roughly 98% of them seen once. The sample comes from a study of shared clonotypes between healthy human individuals. Study outcomes and limitations: How much donors shared clonotypes was expected to be affected by sequencing depth. Non-shared clonotypes were found to have lower generation probabilities than the clonotypes that were shared by all four of the sorted-subset donors.

The V and J genes are TRBV7-8 and TRBJ2-3, with TRBD1 as a possible D gene (6 bases). The sequence was obtained from a man aged 25 to 40 in good health. Sequenced: naive CD4+ T cells sorted from blood. The subset here: CD45RA+ positively selected. In DNA, the CDR3 is TGTGCCAGCAGCTTAACAGGGTGGGGTACAGATACGCAGTATTTT. The encoded protein is CASSLTGWGTDTQYF.